A single sample is the source of the 18 T cell receptor beta chains below, sequenced in a study of cytomegalovirus exposure and HLA in healthy donors. The PCR contained 60 Vbeta and 13 Jbeta primers. Assay: immunoSEQ multiplex PCR; the TCRdb copy retains only in-frame clones and omits some. The sample lists 85,000 to 130,000 clones, roughly 80% occurring once. Sequenced input: PBMCs. These receptors all come from a man aged 55 to 69 in good health and CMV-seronegative.

This sequence joins TRBV28 and TRBJ1-5; TRBD1 matches 11 bases. CDR3 length: 18 residues. Germline loops: CDR1 MDHEN, CDR2 SYDVKM. V lost 5 bases and J lost 1; bases outside the gene matches: 10. The CDR3 region has the DNA TGTGCCAGCAGTCTGGACAGGGGGCATTTAAAAAGCAATCAGCCCCAGCATTTT. Translated: CASSLDRGHLKSNQPQHF.

The genes are TRBV9 and TRBJ2-5; 12 bases map to TRBD2. The germline CDR1 and CDR2 sequences are SGDLS and YYNGEE. The CDR3 loop spans 15 amino acids. With 3 bases clipped from V and 5 bases from J, the junction kept 5 bases outside the gene matches. DNA of the CDR3: TGTGCCAGCAGCGCTAGCGGGGGGGCCCGTGAGACCCAGTACTTC. As protein: CASSASGGARETQYF.

This clone was found a few times. The chain couples TRBV7-2 to TRBJ2-1; 9 nucleotides match TRBD1. The germline CDR1 and CDR2 sequences are SGHTA and FQGNSA. Trimming cost V 4 bases and J 6 bases; bases outside gene matches: 4. The CDR3 extends over 14 amino acids. The CDR3 nucleotides read TGTGCCAGCAGCTCTCCGGGACAGGGCAATGAGCAGTTCTTC. It encodes CASSSPGQGNEQFF.

The chain links TRBV11-2 to TRBJ1-1; D is ambiguous. CDR3 length: 12 residues. The germline gives CDR1 SGHAT, CDR2 FQNNGV. V was trimmed by 7 bases and J by 0 bases, leaving 6 bases between them. Here the CDR3 reads CASTLMNTEAFF. The CDR3 DNA follows: TGTGCCAGCACCCTAATGAACACTGAAGCTTTCTTT. The full variable domain, in which reference TRBV11-2 and TRBJ1-1 provide the parts outside the CDR3, is EAGVAQSPRYKIIEKRQSVAFWCNPISGHATLYWYQQILGQGPKLLIQFQNNGVVDDSQLPKDRFSAERLKGVDSTLKIQPAKLEDSAVYLCASTLMNTEAFFGQGTRLTVV.

CDR3 sequence reads: CASSMERPGQQQETQYF. CDR3 DNA sequence: TGTGCCAGTAGTATGGAGAGACCGGGACAGCAGCAAGAGACCCAGTACTTC. The chain employs TRBV19 and TRBJ2-5; 7 nucleotides agree with TRBD1. The CDR3 extends over 17 amino acids. Germline CDR1 and CDR2: LNHDA and SQIVND (reference sequence). The V segment lost 3 bases and the J segment 2 bases; nucleotides outside the gene matches: 12.

The chain combines TRBV5-1 with TRBJ2-3; TRBD2 matches at 13 bases. The CDR3 is 22 amino acids. Germline V CDR1 and CDR2: SGHRS, YFSETQ. V lost 9 bases to trimming and J lost 2 bases; unmatched junction nucleotides: 27. Here the CDR3 reads CATQRAGLERLAGGLSTDTQYF. The CDR3 nucleotides are TGCGCCACCCAGAGGGCAGGCTTAGAGAGACTAGCGGGGGGCCTTTCCACAGATACGCAGTATTTT.

The V and J genes are TRBV2 and TRBJ2-3, with a possible D match to TRBD2 (5 bases). Germline V lookup: CDR1 SNHLY, CDR2 FYNNEI. V dropped 1 base and J dropped 0 bases, with 8 bases sitting between them. The CDR3 has 15 amino acids. The CDR3: CASSEGERSTDTQYF. The CDR3, as DNA: TGTGCCAGCAGTGAAGGGGAGCGGAGCACAGATACGCAGTATTTT.

J is TRBJ2-7 and V is TRBV2; unclear D gene. CDR3 length: 13 residues. CDR1 SNHLY and CDR2 FYNNEI come from the germline V gene. Trimming stripped 1 base from V and 0 bases from J, with 4 bases between. As DNA, the CDR3 is TGTGCCAGCAGTGAAGGACACTCCTACGAGCAGTACGTC. Its translation: CASSEGHSYEQYV.

This sequence joins TRBV9 and TRBJ2-2; tentatively, D is TRBD2 (7 bases). The CDR3 is made up of 15 amino acids. Germline V gene data show CDR1 as SGDLS and CDR2 as YYNGEE. V shed 6 bases and J shed 5 bases, with 17 bases lying between them. The CDR3: CASKNGGPRTGELFF. The CDR3 bases are TGTGCCAGCAAAAACGGGGGGCCCAGAACCGGGGAGCTGTTTTTT.

This clone came up a few times. The sample has other DNA sequences that encode this CDR3 too. V gene TRBV27 combines with J gene TRBJ1-1, with 7 bases identical to TRBD1. With V trimmed by 6 bases and J by 2 bases, 3 bases remained unmatched. There are 13 residues in the CDR3. CDR1 and CDR2 (germline): MNHEY, SMNVEV (reference sequence). CDR3 sequence reads: CASRTGINTEAFF. CDR3 nucleotide sequence: TGTGCCAGCAGGACAGGGATTAACACTGAAGCTTTCTTT.

V usage is TRBV5-1 and J usage is TRBJ1-5, with 9 bases fitting TRBD1. The CDR3 totals 15 residues. After removal of 0 bases from V and 5 bases from J, the junction contained 3 bases not matched to a gene. The germline V gene encodes CDR1 SGHRS and CDR2 YFSETQ. The CDR3 DNA sequence: TGCGCCAGCAGCTTGGAGGGACAGGGAGATCAGCCCCAGCATTTT. This gives the protein CASSLEGQGDQPQHF.

V and J are TRBV15 and TRBJ2-5; 10 nucleotides align to TRBD1. Germline assignment: CDR1 LNHNV and CDR2 YYDKDF (reference sequence). Unmatched junction bases numbered 9, after V lost 0 bases and J lost 5 bases. This CDR3 region has 17 residues. The DNA of the CDR3 is TGTGCCACCAGCAGAGATCTGGGGACAGGGGAGAGGGAGACCCAGTACTTC. This sequence encodes CATSRDLGTGERETQYF.

This chain connects TRBV19 to TRBJ1-5, with D unresolved. Per the germline V gene, CDR1 is LNHDA and CDR2 is SQIVND (reference sequence). Trimming pared 3 bases from V and 8 bases from J, leaving 8 bases between. This CDR3 contains 12 residues. CDR3 sequence reads: CASSMTAEPQHF. For the CDR3, the DNA is TGTGCCAGTAGTATGACCGCGGAGCCCCAGCATTTT.

V and J are TRBV30 and TRBJ1-1; a weak D match, TRBD1 (5 bases). CDR1 and CDR2 from the germline V gene are GTSNPN and SVGIG (reference sequence). This CDR3 spans 15 amino acids. Trimming cost V 1 base and J 3 bases, with 15 bases left between them. CDR3 in amino acids: CAWSGRGGRDTEAFF. CDR3 nucleotide sequence: TGTGCCTGGAGTGGCCGCGGGGGTAGGGACACTGAAGCTTTCTTT.

This chain joins TRBV7-2 and TRBJ2-1; D may be TRBD1 (6 bases). The CDR3 is made up of 13 amino acids. With 5 bases removed from V and 7 bases from J, the gap between germline ends came to 12 bases. The germline CDR1 and CDR2 sequences are SGHTA and FQGNSA. Here the CDR3 reads CASSPQRGNEQFF. In nucleotides, the CDR3 is TGTGCCAGCAGCCCCCAGAGGGGGAATGAGCAGTTCTTC.

The genes are TRBV20-1 and TRBJ1-1; possibly TRBD1 for D (5 bases). CDR1 is DFQATT and CDR2 is SNEGSKA in the germline V gene (reference sequence). V was shortened by 6 bases and J by 11 bases, with 16 bases between the two germline ends. The CDR3 extends over 11 amino acids. Written as DNA, the CDR3 is TGCAGTGCATGGGGTGCGGGGCAGGCTTTCTTT. Translation gives CSAWGAGQAFF.

This sequence joins TRBV2 and TRBJ1-5; possible D gene TRBD1, 5 bases. Germline lookup yields CDR1 SNHLY and CDR2 FYNNEI. This CDR3 contains 13 residues. V lost 7 bases to trimming and J lost 2 bases, with 9 bases between them. Here the CDR3 DNA reads TGTGCCAGCACAAGGACACGCAATCAGCCCCAGCATTTT. Amino acid sequence: CASTRTRNQPQHF.

In its sample, this clone was seen a few times. The genes are TRBV30 and TRBJ1-3; D possibly corresponds to TRBD1 (6 bases). V gave up 7 bases and J gave up 9 bases, with 25 bases separating them. The CDR3 covers 15 residues. Germline CDR1 and CDR2: GTSNPN and SVGIG (reference sequence). The CDR3: CASTNPGHPLGTIYF. The DNA of the CDR3 is TGTGCCTCGACTAACCCGGGACACCCTTTAGGCACCATATATTTT.